One sample yielded the 23 T cell receptor beta chains listed below, sequenced in a study of cytomegalovirus exposure and HLA in healthy donors. This PCR relied on a set of 60 Vbeta primers and 13 Jbeta primers. Assay: immunoSEQ multiplex PCR; the TCRdb copy retains only in-frame clones and omits some. The sample consists of around 250,000 clones, over 90% of them appearing once. Specimen: PBMCs. Receptors were obtained from a girl aged 2-10 years in good health and CMV-seronegative.

V is TRBV18 and J is TRBJ2-1; D ambiguous. The CDR3 loop spans 14 amino acids. Trimming cost V 3 bases and J 5 bases, with 11 bases left between them. Germline CDR1 reads KGHSH; CDR2 reads LQKENI. For the CDR3, the DNA is TGTGCCAGCTCACCCCAGTACTACCACAATGAGCAGTTCTTC. It yields the protein CASSPQYYHNEQFF.

Notes on this clone: Other DNA sequences from this sample encode an identical CDR3 as well. This chain uses TRBV6-1 with TRBJ2-5, with D possibly being TRBD1 (5 bases). Trimming left V 10 bases short and J 2 bases short, with 11 bases between. This CDR3 contains 12 residues. CDR1 MNHNS and CDR2 SASEGT come from the germline V gene. CDR3 region: CANSDKQETQYF. CDR3 nucleotide sequence: TGTGCCAATTCGGACAAACAAGAGACCCAGTACTTC.

In this sample, this clone turned up a few times. The gene calls are TRBV6-1 and TRBJ1-1; D is unclear. This CDR3 has 13 residues. Germline loops: CDR1 MNHNS, CDR2 SASEGT. The ends were cut back, 11 bases at V and 1 base at J, with 14 bases in the middle. The CDR3 nucleotides read TGTGCCGCCGCCTACGGGTGGAACACTGAAGCTTTCTTT. This sequence encodes CAAAYGWNTEAFF.

The chain has TRBV28 and TRBJ2-7; possible D gene TRBD1, 6 bases. Germline V CDR1 and CDR2: MDHEN, SYDVKM. This CDR3 comprises 15 residues. V dropped 6 bases and J dropped 2 bases, with 17 bases sitting between them. The CDR3 nucleotides read TGTGCCAGCAGCCATATCAGGGGACCCACCTACGAGCAGTACTTC. It codes for CASSHIRGPTYEQYF.

This rearrangement joins TRBV13 to TRBJ2-3; 13 nucleotides match TRBD2. V dropped 0 bases and J dropped 0; count of bases not matched to a gene: 3. CDR3 length: 18 amino acids. Germline lookup yields CDR1 PRHDT and CDR2 FYEKMQ (reference sequence). The CDR3 reads CASSLGTSGGRSTDTQYF. In nucleotides, the CDR3 is TGTGCCAGCAGCTTAGGGACTAGCGGGGGGCGCAGCACAGATACGCAGTATTTT.

This chain connects TRBV5-4 to TRBJ2-2; TRBD2 matches 9 bases. This CDR3 has 16 amino acids. With V trimmed by 4 bases and J by 6 bases, 10 bases remained unmatched. From germline, CDR1 is SGHNT and CDR2 YYREEE (reference sequence). The CDR3 DNA sequence: TGTGCCAGCAGCCCGACCGGCGCGGGAGGGCCCGGGGAGCTGTTTTTT. This encodes CASSPTGAGGPGELFF.

The chain employs TRBV29-1 and TRBJ2-7; 9 nucleotides agree with TRBD1. Germline CDR1 SQVTM, CDR2 ANQGSEA. The V gene end was trimmed by 1 base and the J gene end by 5 bases; junction bases not matched to a gene: 12. The CDR3 runs to 16 residues. Written as DNA, the CDR3 is TGCAGCGTTGAAGTAGTTGGGACAGGGTCTTTCAACGAGCAGTACTTC. Translating gives CSVEVVGTGSFNEQYF.

This chain joins TRBV5-1 and TRBJ1-2; 8 bases line up with TRBD1. V lost 0 bases to trimming and J lost 2 bases; unmatched junction nucleotides: 9. Per the germline V gene, CDR1 is SGHRS and CDR2 is YFSETQ. The CDR3 is made up of 17 amino acids. The CDR3 DNA sequence: TGCGCCAGCAGCTTGGTAAGGACAGGGCGTCGCAACTATGGCTACACCTTC. Translated: CASSLVRTGRRNYGYTF.

The chain carries TRBV4-1 and TRBJ2-5; TRBD1 matches at 8 bases. CDR3 size: 15 residues. The V gene's germline CDR1 is MGHRA and CDR2 YSYEKL. J was trimmed by 1 base and V by 3 bases; bases with no gene match: 4. The CDR3 spells CASSQGTGPQETQYF. The DNA for the CDR3 is TGCGCCAGCAGCCAGGGGACAGGTCCCCAAGAGACCCAGTACTTC.

The chain employs TRBV9 and TRBJ2-1; the D gene is possibly TRBD1 (5 bases). Trimming left V 4 bases short and J 7 bases short, with 15 bases between. Germline CDR1 is SGDLS and CDR2 is YYNGEE. The CDR3 covers 14 residues. The CDR3 here is CASSPTPQGNEQFF. The CDR3 DNA reads TGTGCCAGCAGCCCTACCCCTCAGGGTAATGAGCAGTTCTTC. Drawing the rest from reference TRBV9 and TRBJ2-1, the complete variable domain is DSGVTQTPKHLITATGQRVTLRCSPRSGDLSVYWYQQSLDQGLQFLIQYYNGEERAKGNILERFSAQQFPDLHSELNLSSLELGDSALYFCASSPTPQGNEQFFGPGTRLTVL.

The chain joins TRBV27 to TRBJ1-4; D gene ambiguous. The CDR3 extends over 14 amino acids. Trimming cost V 6 bases and J 5 bases, with 13 bases left between them. Germline-derived CDR1 and CDR2 are MNHEY and SMNVEV (reference sequence). The DNA for the CDR3 is TGTGCCAGCAGGAACAGCCGGATCAATGAAAAACTGTTTTTT. It translates to CASRNSRINEKLFF.

The chain is built from TRBV6-1 and TRBJ2-1; 9 bases line up with TRBD2. The germline V gene encodes CDR1 MNHNS and CDR2 SASEGT. The CDR3 runs 15 residues. With V trimmed by 0 bases and J by 8 bases, 5 bases remained unmatched. Here the CDR3 reads CASSEAVSGSDEQFF. The DNA for the CDR3 is TGTGCCAGCAGTGAAGCGGTTAGCGGGAGCGATGAGCAGTTCTTC.

V usage is TRBV9 and J usage is TRBJ2-1; D is possibly TRBD2 (7 bases). This CDR3 contains 15 residues. Per the germline V gene, CDR1 is SGDLS and CDR2 is YYNGEE. V lost 7 bases, J lost 6 bases, and 20 bases lay in between. The CDR3 spells CASHQSGGGSNEQFF. For the CDR3, the DNA is TGTGCCAGCCACCAAAGTGGCGGGGGCTCCAATGAGCAGTTCTTC. Supplemented by reference TRBV9 and TRBJ2-1, the full variable domain reads DSGVTQTPKHLITATGQRVTLRCSPRSGDLSVYWYQQSLDQGLQFLIQYYNGEERAKGNILERFSAQQFPDLHSELNLSSLELGDSALYFCASHQSGGGSNEQFFGPGTRLTVL.

V is TRBV2 and J is TRBJ1-2; 11 positions agree with TRBD1. With 6 bases clipped from V and 8 bases from J, the junction kept 11 bases outside the gene matches. This CDR3 spans 15 amino acids. Germline lookup yields CDR1 SNHLY and CDR2 FYNNEI. Here the CDR3 reads CASRWTGGDLGGYTF. DNA of the CDR3: TGTGCCAGCAGGTGGACAGGGGGCGATTTGGGAGGCTACACCTTC.

This chain links TRBV5-4 with TRBJ2-2; a possible D gene is TRBD2 (6 bases). This CDR3 contains 15 residues. The V gene lost 0 bases and the J gene lost 5 bases, with 11 bases spanning the gap. The germline gives CDR1 SGHNT, CDR2 YYREEE (reference sequence). The CDR3 is CASSLDRLATGELFF. DNA of the CDR3: TGTGCCAGCAGCTTGGACAGGCTAGCGACCGGGGAGCTGTTTTTT.

The chain carries TRBV19 and TRBJ1-1, with 7 bases identical to TRBD1. Unmatched junction bases numbered 6, after V lost 5 bases and J lost 0 bases. The germline V gene encodes CDR1 LNHDA and CDR2 SQIVND (reference sequence). The CDR3 has 15 amino acids. CDR3 in amino acids: CASSPNRGMNTEAFF. The CDR3 DNA reads TGTGCCAGTAGTCCTAACAGGGGTATGAACACTGAAGCTTTCTTT.

This clone has more than one count but fewer than ten. This chain uses TRBV4-2 with TRBJ1-2; 10 bases line up with TRBD1. Germline loops: CDR1 LGHNA, CDR2 YNFKEQ. The junction had 9 bases not matched to a gene; V was cut back by 1 base and J by 4 bases. The CDR3 consists of 17 residues. The CDR3 region has the DNA TGTGCCAGCAGCCAAGGGCATGGACAGGGGGATCGCTATGGCTACACCTTC. This gives the protein CASSQGHGQGDRYGYTF.

V and J are TRBV29-1 and TRBJ1-4, with D possibly TRBD1 on 5 matching bases. Germline loops: CDR1 SQVTM, CDR2 ANQGSEA. Trimming cost V 5 bases and J 3 bases, with 13 bases left between them. This CDR3 has 14 amino acids. The CDR3 DNA sequence: TGCAGCGTTAGAATTTGGGGGGCTAATGAAAAACTGTTTTTT. As protein: CSVRIWGANEKLFF.

The chain couples TRBV6-5 to TRBJ2-3; D is perhaps TRBD1 (6 bases). V dropped 5 bases and J dropped 1 base, with 13 bases sitting between them. The CDR3 extends over 15 amino acids. Germline V gives CDR1 MNHEY, CDR2 SVGAGI. CDR3 loop: CASSPQGWGTDTQYF. DNA of the CDR3: TGTGCCAGCAGTCCTCAGGGGTGGGGCACAGATACGCAGTATTTT.

This sequence joins TRBV13 and TRBJ2-7; 8 bases map to TRBD1. V trimming: 3 bases; J trimming: 4 bases; junction bases outside the gene matches: 5. Germline CDR1 reads PRHDT; CDR2 reads FYEKMQ (reference sequence). The CDR3 has 14 residues. In DNA form, the CDR3 reads TGTGCCAGCAGCTTCCAGACAGGGGCTTACGAGCAGTACTTC. It translates to CASSFQTGAYEQYF.

The chain uses TRBV6-6 and TRBJ2-7, with TRBD2 identical over 8 bases. The CDR3 totals 14 residues. The V gene end was trimmed by 5 bases and the J gene end by 3 bases; junction bases not matched to a gene: 6. The germline gives CDR1 MNHNY, CDR2 SVGAGI (reference sequence). CDR3 residues: CASSPIAGYYEQYF. The CDR3 bases are TGTGCCAGCAGTCCCATAGCGGGATACTACGAGCAGTACTTC.

This clone was observed once. The V and J genes are TRBV13 and TRBJ2-1; maybe TRBD1 (6 bases). Trimming took 1 base from V and 12 from J, leaving 7 bases between them. This CDR3 contains 11 residues. The germline CDR1 and CDR2 sequences are PRHDT and FYEKMQ (reference sequence). CDR3 in DNA: TGTGCCAGCAGCTTAGAGGGGGTGCAGTTCTTC. As protein: CASSLEGVQFF. Using reference TRBV13 and TRBJ2-1 for the parts outside the CDR3, the full variable domain is AAGVIQSPRHLIKEKRETATLKCYPIPRHDTVYWYQQGPGQDPQFLISFYEKMQSDKGSIPDRFSAQQFSDYHSELNMSSLELGDSALYFCASSLEGVQFFGPGTRLTVL.

The J gene is TRBJ1-2, the V gene TRBV18; 12 bases line up with TRBD1. Germline-derived CDR1 and CDR2 are KGHSH and LQKENI. The CDR3 extends over 16 amino acids. V lost 6 bases, J lost 4 bases, and 9 bases stayed unmatched. In DNA form, the CDR3 reads TGTGCCAGCTCGCCGGGACAGGGGGCGTTCGGCTATGGCTACACCTTC. It specifies CASSPGQGAFGYGYTF.